This T cell receptor (beta chain) was retrieved from a study of T cell responses to AZD1222 COVID-19 vaccine. Study results and limitations: The reported proportion of spike-specific TCRs targeting unmutated variant regions was nearly half.

Regarding this clone: The antigen is undetermined.

The CDR3 spans 15 residues. Trimming cost V 0 bases and J 0 bases, with 7 bases left between them. CDR1 is SGDLS, CDR2 YYNGEE, per germline. Only in-frame clones appear in the TCRdb table, and some are missing; sequencing was by immunoSEQ multiplex PCR. The table records 95,000 to 150,000 clones, approximately 88% of them present only once. Source: peripheral blood, taken on day 0 of AZD1222 vaccination. The rearrangement uses TRBV9 and TRBJ1-5; D not resolved. This receptor was obtained from an adult in good health. The CDR3 nucleotides are TGTGCCAGCAGCGTAGGGGAGATTAGCAATCAGCCCCAGCATTTT. Its translation is CASSVGEISNQPQHF.